This T cell receptor (beta chain) is from a study of T cell repertoires in aging, cancer and after chemotherapy. The overall study: Roughly 10 million TCR reads made up the full dataset.

The CDR3 loop spans 11 amino acids. Trimming shortened V by 7 bases and J by 9 bases, and 12 bases separated the two germline ends. The germline gives CDR1 MGHRA, CDR2 YSYEKL. A mixed TRB-A/B primer pool amplified rearranged TRB by multiplex touch-down PCR. TCRdb fed the multiplex PCR reads into MiXCR, producing one record per CDR3 protein. The table includes about 760 distinct CDR3 sequences, roughly 35% detected once. Amplification of TCR beta used genomic DNA extracted from peripheral blood. The TCR originated in a human donor with a solid tumor. The chain has TRBV4-1 and TRBJ1-1; D unclear. The sample was blood. CDR3 in DNA: TGCGCCAGCATGACGGATTTTAAAGCTTTCTTT. Translated, it gives CASMTDFKAFF.